This record covers a single T cell receptor (beta chain). These data belong to a study of blood T cell repertoires in COVID-19. The CDR3 has 15 amino acids. The ends were cut back, 6 bases at V and 1 base at J, with 15 bases in the middle. Per the germline V gene, CDR1 is SNHLY and CDR2 is FYNNEI. In the authors' methods: Amplification with reference gene primers provided the estimates of nucleated cell counts. The protocol was immunoSEQ multiplex PCR, while the TCRdb copy is restricted to in-frame clones and leaves out a portion. For V, J and clone size, that table is used; D and trimming come from the DNA. Among more than 70,000 clones, about 88% were seen once, and the ten largest hold 8.5% to 9.5%.

Specimen: peripheral blood. The gene calls are TRBV2 and TRBJ1-1; possibly TRBD1 for D (5 bases). The TCR comes from a human donor in a cohort sampled during active COVID-19. As DNA, the CDR3 is TGTGCCAGCAGCGACAGCAGGGAGGGGAACACTGAAGCTTTCTTT. Protein sequence: CASSDSREGNTEAFF.